This is a list of T cell receptor beta chains from one sample in a study of T cell repertoires in cytomegalovirus infection. TCRdb called the reads again in MiXCR, with one record for every CDR3 protein. The sample carries around 330,000 distinct CDR3 sequences, 15% to 20% recorded once. Source material: PBMCs. Every receptor here comes from a human donor in good health (CMV status not recorded). Some clones in this sample may be carry-over from other donors' samples. Each CDR3 is given with its conserved first and last residue. A D gene is named only where the DNA matches it firmly. Size tells how often a clone was seen (once, few, many) or the class of an expanded clone, and some rows leave it out.

CSASNPSTSRTDTQYF TGCAGTGCTAGTAACCCTTCGACTAGCAGGACAGATACGCAGTATTTT TRBD2 TRBJ2-3 TRBV20-1 -
CASSLAGQGTEKLFF TGTGCCAGCAGCTTAGCCGGACAGGGAACTGAAAAACTGTTTTTT TRBD1 TRBJ1-4 TRBV7-2 -
CASSQDPSGDASTDTQYF TGCGCCAGCAGCCAAGACCCTAGCGGGGACGCTAGCACAGATACGCAGTATTTT TRBD2 TRBJ2-3 TRBV4-1 many
CSARPVSGNTIYF TGCAGTGCTAGACCGGTCTCTGGAAACACCATATATTTT - TRBJ1-3 TRBV20-1 few
CASSWTGGGGNTIYF TGTGCCAGCAGTTGGACAGGGGGAGGTGGAAACACCATATATTTT TRBD1 TRBJ1-3 TRBV28 many
CASFTAGGTYNEQFF TGTGCCAGCTTCACGGCAGGGGGTACCTACAATGAGCAGTTCTTC TRBD1 TRBJ2-1 TRBV6-2/TRBV6-3 -
CASSLYPQSSGANVLTF TGTGCCAGCAGTTTATATCCCCAGAGCTCTGGGGCCAACGTCCTGACTTTC - TRBJ2-6 TRBV28 many
CASSPQASEAFF TGCGCCAGCAGCCCCCAGGCATCTGAAGCTTTCTTT - TRBJ1-1 TRBV4-1 few
CASSWTGYGYTF TGTGCCAGCAGTTGGACGGGATATGGCTACACCTTC - TRBJ1-2 TRBV12-3/TRBV12-4 few
CASSPIRASMNTEAFF TGTGCCAGCAGCCCAATCAGGGCCTCTATGAACACTGAAGCTTTCTTT - TRBJ1-1 TRBV5-4 many
CASSQEGDRVPPDTQYF TGCGCCAGCAGCCAAGAAGGGGACAGGGTCCCCCCAGATACGCAGTATTTT TRBD1 TRBJ2-3 TRBV4-1 -
CASSQETFGQFF TGTGCCAGCAGCCAGGAAACCTTTGGGCAGTTCTTC - TRBJ2-1 TRBV11-2 few
CASSHTLAGENEKLFF TGCGCCAGCAGCCACACATTGGCGGGGGAGAATGAAAAACTGTTTTTT - TRBJ1-4 TRBV4-3 -
CASSRGLLNTEAFF TGTGCCAGCAGCAGAGGACTCCTGAACACTGAAGCTTTCTTT - TRBJ1-1 TRBV7-2 many
CASGQGAIPRGTQYF TGTGCCAGCGGGCAGGGGGCAATTCCTCGGGGGACCCAGTACTTC TRBD1 TRBJ2-5 TRBV6-5 -
CATSRDLGGRVTNEKLFF TGTGCCACCAGCAGAGATTTGGGGGGGCGCGTCACTAATGAAAAACTGTTTTTT - TRBJ1-4 TRBV15 few
CASSQTGTNNEQFF TGTGCCAGCAGTCAAACCGGGACAAACAATGAGCAGTTCTTC - TRBJ2-1 TRBV5-5 -
CASSLHEQFF TGTGCCAGCAGTTTGCATGAGCAGTTCTTC - TRBJ2-1 TRBV28 -